This TCR beta chain originates from a study of regulatory dendritic cells for organ transplantation. Notes on the study in general: Regulatory dendritic cells appeared to expand memory CD8+ clones less than mature ones. Naive CD4+ and CD8+ repertoires were highly diverse; memory CD8+ was most oligoclonal. The authors noted considerable between-person heterogeneity in alloreactive memory CD8+ cells.

The CDR3 is 15 amino acids. Per the germline V gene, CDR1 is KGHSH and CDR2 is LQKENI. The V gene lost 0 bases and the J gene lost 6 bases, with 15 bases spanning the gap. Sequenced by immunoSEQ multiplex PCR; TCRdb stores in-frame clones only, minus some. The repertoire holds about 20,000 clones, with about 70% as singletons. This clone came up a few times. What it binds is unknown. The rearrangement joins TRBV18 to TRBJ2-7, with D perhaps TRBD1 (5 bases). Input material: memory CD4+ T cells from blood. Subset in this sample: CD45RO+ memory T cells. This TCR derives from a human donor in good health. The CDR3 DNA reads as TGTGCCAGCTCACCACCGGGGCCTACAAGGGGCGAGCAGTACTTC. Its translation: CASSPPGPTRGEQYF.